Listed below are T cell receptor beta chains from one sample, sequenced in a study of post-analysis software for immune sequencing data. In TCRdb, the PCR reads were re-called with MiXCR into one record per CDR3 protein. The sample carries around 710,000 distinct CDR3 sequences, roughly 50% recorded once. Sequenced material: blood. The receptors shown here come from a girl aged 5-17 years with multiple sclerosis. The CDR3 runs from the conserved cysteine through the conserved F or W. The D gene is left open where the match is weak. Rows may omit the clone size; those that give it use once, few, many or a size class.

j_gene	d_gene	v_gene	abundance	CDR3nt	CDR3aa
TRBJ2-3	TRBD2	TRBV7-2	NA	TGTGCCGGCGGGGGAGGGCCGACCCTAGCCACAGATACGCAGTATTTT	CAGGGGPTLATDTQYF
TRBJ1-2	NA	TRBV6-5	NA	TGTGCCAGCAGTTATGCGGGCTGGGGCCAGGTCGGGGGCTACACCTTC	CASSYAGWGQVGGYTF
TRBJ2-1	NA	TRBV5-6	once	TGTGCCAGCAGCTTGGACCGATTTGAGGAGGGGACGGCACCTTACAATGAGCAGTTCTTC	CASSLDRFEEGTAPYNEQFF
TRBJ2-7	TRBD2	TRBV20-1	few	TGCAGTATTAGCGGGGGAACCTACGAGCAGTACTTC	CSISGGTYEQYF
TRBJ2-4	NA	TRBV28	NA	TGTGCCAGCAGCCTTCCCCTAGGGGCGGGAAACATTCAGTACTTC	CASSLPLGAGNIQYF
TRBJ2-7	NA	TRBV20-1	NA	TGCAGTGCTAGAGTGAGTGCTAGCGACTACGAGCAGTACTTC	CSARVSASDYEQYF
TRBJ1-2	NA	TRBV20-1	few	TGCAGTCTCCCCAACCGGGACGGCCATGGCTACACCTTC	CSLPNRDGHGYTF
TRBJ2-1	NA	TRBV5-1	NA	TGCGCCAGCAGTGAGGGGACGGTTGAGCAGTTCTTC	CASSEGTVEQFF
TRBJ2-1	TRBD2	TRBV11-1	NA	TGTGCCAGCAGCTTAGGGGCGGGAGCAGGCGATGAGCAGTTCTTC	CASSLGAGAGDEQFF
TRBJ2-7	NA	TRBV20-1	NA	TGCAGTGCCATCGACATTGGTATTAGTGAGCAGTACTTC	CSAIDIGISEQYF
TRBJ2-7	NA	TRBV12-3/TRBV12-4	few	TGTGCCAGCAGTTTCCGGTTTAGCGAGCAGTACTTC	CASSFRFSEQYF
TRBJ2-3	TRBD2	TRBV7-2	few	TGTGCCAGCAGCCGAGAGCGGGAGGGGGTGGATACGCAGTATTTT	CASSREREGVDTQYF
TRBJ2-7	NA	TRBV4-3	few	TGCGCCAGCAGCCAAGGGCGCGGAGGGGGCGAGCAGTACTTC	CASSQGRGGGEQYF
TRBJ2-7	NA	TRBV11-2	NA	TGTGCCAGCAGCTTACTCGCCGCCTCCTACGAGCAGTACTTC	CASSLLAASYEQYF
TRBJ2-7	NA	TRBV29-1	NA	TGCAGCGTTCTCGGGACGCCGGTGGACGACGAGCAGTACTTC	CSVLGTPVDDEQYF
TRBJ2-6	NA	TRBV7-3	many	TGTGCCAGCAGCCCACAGGCCGGGTCTGGGGCCAACGTCCTGACTTTC	CASSPQAGSGANVLTF
TRBJ1-2	NA	TRBV7-9	few	TGTGCCAGCAGCTTAGCGCAGGGTCGGAACTATGGCTACACCTTC	CASSLAQGRNYGYTF
TRBJ2-1	NA	TRBV7-3	NA	TGTGCCAGCAGCTTCATGCACGGGACCTCCTACAATGAGCAGTTCTTC	CASSFMHGTSYNEQFF
TRBJ2-7	TRBD2	TRBV12-3/TRBV12-4	NA	TGTGCCAGCAGTCGGGCGGCTAGCGGCCCCTACAATGAGCAGTACTTC	CASSRAASGPYNEQYF
TRBJ2-7	NA	TRBV4-2	NA	TGTGCCAGCAGCCCCCTAGGCAGGGGCTCCTACGAGCAGTACTTC	CASSPLGRGSYEQYF
TRBJ2-3	NA	TRBV6-1	NA	TGTGCCAGCAGTGACGGGGATGGGGCAGATACGCAGTATTTT	CASSDGDGADTQYF
TRBJ2-5	NA	TRBV20-1	NA	TGCAGTGCCGATTCCTCGGGAGTTCAAGAGACCCAGTACTTC	CSADSSGVQETQYF
TRBJ2-7	NA	TRBV11-1	NA	TGTGCCAGCAGCCCCCGGGAAGGGAGGCACGAGCAGTACTTC	CASSPREGRHEQYF
TRBJ2-7	NA	TRBV29-1	many	TGCAGCGTTGAAGGTGGCAGGTCTAGTGACGAGCAGTACTTC	CSVEGGRSSDEQYF
TRBJ2-7	TRBD1	TRBV29-1	NA	TGCAGCGTTGAAGTGAGGGGACAGCTATGCTACGAGCAGTACTTC	CSVEVRGQLCYEQYF
TRBJ2-5	TRBD1	TRBV9	few	TGTGCCAGCAGCCCAGGACAGGGTTTGATACAGACCCAGTACTTC	CASSPGQGLIQTQYF
TRBJ2-1	NA	TRBV29-1	NA	TGCAGCGTCTCCAGGGGAGGGGGCAATGAGCAGTTCTTC	CSVSRGGGNEQFF
TRBJ1-1	TRBD1	TRBV12-3/TRBV12-4	NA	TGTGCCAGCACCCGGGACAGGGGGCGCGTGAACACTGAAGCTTTCTTT	CASTRDRGRVNTEAFF